The rows below give T cell receptor beta chains drawn from one sample of a study of shared clonotypes between healthy human individuals. Repertoires were generated with immunoSEQ multiplex PCR, while TCRdb's copy carries only in-frame clones and drops some. The sample has approximately 470,000 clones, roughly 80% seen once. What was sequenced was PBMCs. Every receptor here comes from a woman aged 35 to 49 in good health. Some clones in this sample may be carry-over from other donors' samples. CDR3s include the opening cysteine and the closing phenylalanine or tryptophan. Each record gives: V gene, J gene, CDR3 length, clone size, D gene, CDR3 protein, CDR3 DNA. A D gene is named only where the DNA matches it firmly. Size tells how often a clone was seen (once, few, many) or the class of an expanded clone, and some rows leave it out.

V gene: TRBV7-3
J gene: TRBJ2-7
CDR3 length: 15
clone size: -
D gene: -
CDR3 protein: CASSPVSGNSYEQYF
CDR3 DNA: TGTGCCAGCAGCCCGGTATCGGGAAACTCCTACGAGCAGTACTTC

V gene: TRBV5-6
J gene: TRBJ2-3
CDR3 length: 15
clone size: -
D gene: -
CDR3 protein: CASSRIRTSTDTQYF
CDR3 DNA: TGTGCCAGCAGCCGTATCCGTACTAGCACAGATACGCAGTATTTT

V gene: TRBV10-3
J gene: TRBJ1-4
CDR3 length: 13
clone size: -
D gene: -
CDR3 protein: CAISDSFNEKLFF
CDR3 DNA: TGTGCCATCAGTGACAGTTTTAATGAAAAACTGTTTTTT

V gene: TRBV7-3
J gene: TRBJ1-2
CDR3 length: 14
clone size: -
D gene: TRBD1
CDR3 protein: CASSVQGGGHGYTF
CDR3 DNA: TGTGCCAGCAGCGTACAGGGAGGGGGCCATGGCTACACCTTC

V gene: TRBV7-2
J gene: TRBJ1-5
CDR3 length: 15
clone size: -
D gene: TRBD1
CDR3 protein: CASSPRTGSNQPQHF
CDR3 DNA: TGTGCCAGCAGCCCCCGGACAGGGAGCAATCAGCCCCAGCATTTT

V gene: TRBV28
J gene: TRBJ2-7
CDR3 length: 13
clone size: -
D gene: -
CDR3 protein: CASSSRAPYEQYF
CDR3 DNA: TGTGCCAGCAGTAGCCGGGCTCCCTACGAGCAGTACTTC

V gene: TRBV6-6
J gene: TRBJ2-7
CDR3 length: 13
clone size: -
D gene: -
CDR3 protein: CASSYGFSGEQYF
CDR3 DNA: TGTGCCAGCAGTTACGGGTTTAGTGGCGAGCAGTACTTC

V gene: TRBV5-1
J gene: TRBJ1-4
CDR3 length: 12
clone size: -
D gene: -
CDR3 protein: CASRAPNEKLFF
CDR3 DNA: TGCGCCAGCAGGGCCCCTAATGAAAAACTGTTTTTT

V gene: TRBV7-9
J gene: TRBJ2-7
CDR3 length: 13
clone size: once
D gene: TRBD1
CDR3 protein: CASSLDRAYEQYF
CDR3 DNA: TGTGCCAGCAGCTTGGACAGGGCCTACGAGCAGTACTTC

V gene: TRBV30
J gene: TRBJ2-7
CDR3 length: 14
clone size: -
D gene: -
CDR3 protein: CAWSVMWGTYEQYF
CDR3 DNA: TGTGCCTGGAGTGTAATGTGGGGTACCTACGAGCAGTACTTC

V gene: TRBV28
J gene: TRBJ2-1
CDR3 length: 15
clone size: -
D gene: -
CDR3 protein: CASSGLLAPRDEQFF
CDR3 DNA: TGTGCCAGCTCCGGGTTGCTAGCGCCGAGGGATGAGCAGTTCTTC

V gene: TRBV18
J gene: TRBJ2-4
CDR3 length: 13
clone size: -
D gene: -
CDR3 protein: CASSPVVGGIQYF
CDR3 DNA: TGTGCCAGCTCACCTGTGGTAGGCGGCATTCAGTACTTC

V gene: TRBV9
J gene: TRBJ2-7
CDR3 length: 16
clone size: -
D gene: TRBD1
CDR3 protein: CASSGEPGQGEYEQYF
CDR3 DNA: TGTGCCAGCAGCGGAGAACCGGGACAGGGGGAGTACGAGCAGTACTTC

V gene: TRBV12-5
J gene: TRBJ1-2
CDR3 length: 18
clone size: -
D gene: -
CDR3 protein: CASGLVLTTGPGDYGYTF
CDR3 DNA: TGTGCTAGTGGTTTGGTATTGACCACAGGGCCAGGGGACTATGGCTACACCTTC

V gene: TRBV27
J gene: TRBJ2-1
CDR3 length: 17
clone size: many
D gene: TRBD2
CDR3 protein: CASSLGTSLNGYNEQFF
CDR3 DNA: TGTGCCAGCAGCCTTGGGACTAGCCTTAATGGCTACAATGAGCAGTTCTTC

V gene: TRBV7-9
J gene: TRBJ2-3
CDR3 length: 15
clone size: -
D gene: TRBD1
CDR3 protein: CASSLVGTGPHTQYF
CDR3 DNA: TGTGCCAGCAGCTTAGTCGGGACAGGACCCCATACGCAGTATTTT

V gene: TRBV7-9
J gene: TRBJ2-7
CDR3 length: 14
clone size: -
D gene: TRBD2
CDR3 protein: CASSSTSGDYEQYF
CDR3 DNA: TGTGCCAGCAGCTCGACTAGCGGGGACTACGAGCAGTACTTC

V gene: TRBV27
J gene: TRBJ2-7
CDR3 length: 13
clone size: -
D gene: -
CDR3 protein: CASSYRGSYEQYF
CDR3 DNA: TGTGCCAGCAGTTACCGGGGTTCCTACGAGCAGTACTTC

V gene: TRBV7-2
J gene: TRBJ2-7
CDR3 length: 16
clone size: -
D gene: TRBD1
CDR3 protein: CASSLDGGTGGYEQYF
CDR3 DNA: TGTGCCAGCAGCTTAGATGGGGGGACAGGGGGCTACGAGCAGTACTTC

V gene: TRBV2
J gene: TRBJ1-1
CDR3 length: 12
clone size: many
D gene: -
CDR3 protein: CATRGFNTEAFF
CDR3 DNA: TGTGCCACCAGGGGTTTTAACACTGAAGCTTTCTTT

V gene: TRBV9
J gene: TRBJ2-1
CDR3 length: 16
clone size: -
D gene: TRBD2
CDR3 protein: CASSVRLAGDTGEQFF
CDR3 DNA: TGTGCCAGCAGCGTCAGACTAGCGGGGGACACAGGGGAGCAGTTCTTC

V gene: TRBV19
J gene: TRBJ1-5
CDR3 length: 17
clone size: -
D gene: -
CDR3 protein: CASSISQSPYSNQPQHF
CDR3 DNA: TGTGCCAGTAGTATATCACAGTCTCCCTATAGCAATCAGCCCCAGCATTTT

V gene: TRBV18
J gene: TRBJ2-5
CDR3 length: 13
clone size: -
D gene: -
CDR3 protein: CASSRTSQETQYF
CDR3 DNA: TGTGCCAGCTCCCGGACAAGCCAAGAGACCCAGTACTTC

V gene: TRBV28
J gene: TRBJ2-7
CDR3 length: 14
clone size: -
D gene: -
CDR3 protein: CASSLRGTAAVQYF
CDR3 DNA: TGTGCCAGCAGTTTACGCGGGACCGCAGCGGTGCAGTACTTC

V gene: TRBV7-9
J gene: TRBJ1-1
CDR3 length: 13
clone size: few
D gene: -
CDR3 protein: CASSWNQNTEAFF
CDR3 DNA: TGTGCCAGCAGCTGGAACCAGAACACTGAAGCTTTCTTT

V gene: TRBV4-1
J gene: TRBJ2-4
CDR3 length: 15
clone size: -
D gene: TRBD1
CDR3 protein: CASSQTGGTKNIQYF
CDR3 DNA: TGCGCCAGCAGCCAGACAGGGGGAACCAAAAACATTCAGTACTTC

V gene: TRBV20-1
J gene: TRBJ1-1
CDR3 length: 10
clone size: -
D gene: -
CDR3 protein: CSAIRRGAFF
CDR3 DNA: TGCAGTGCTATTCGACGGGGAGCTTTCTTT

V gene: TRBV7-9
J gene: TRBJ2-7
CDR3 length: 13
clone size: -
D gene: -
CDR3 protein: CASSPGHGYEQYF
CDR3 DNA: TGTGCCAGCAGCCCGGGACATGGTTACGAGCAGTACTTC

V gene: TRBV7-9
J gene: TRBJ1-3
CDR3 length: 14
clone size: -
D gene: -
CDR3 protein: CAVGPAISGNTIYF
CDR3 DNA: TGTGCCGTCGGCCCAGCGATCTCTGGAAACACCATATATTTT

V gene: TRBV4-1
J gene: TRBJ1-1
CDR3 length: 15
clone size: -
D gene: TRBD1
CDR3 protein: CASSQRDRGNAEAFF
CDR3 DNA: TGCGCCAGCAGCCAACGGGACAGGGGGAATGCTGAAGCTTTCTTT

V gene: TRBV28
J gene: TRBJ2-7
CDR3 length: 14
clone size: -
D gene: -
CDR3 protein: CASSRFPEDYEQYF
CDR3 DNA: TGTGCCAGCAGTCGTTTCCCCGAGGACTACGAGCAGTACTTC

V gene: TRBV7-9
J gene: TRBJ2-3
CDR3 length: 13
clone size: many
D gene: -
CDR3 protein: CASSLAGGDTQYF
CDR3 DNA: TGTGCCAGCAGCTTAGCGGGAGGAGATACGCAGTATTTT